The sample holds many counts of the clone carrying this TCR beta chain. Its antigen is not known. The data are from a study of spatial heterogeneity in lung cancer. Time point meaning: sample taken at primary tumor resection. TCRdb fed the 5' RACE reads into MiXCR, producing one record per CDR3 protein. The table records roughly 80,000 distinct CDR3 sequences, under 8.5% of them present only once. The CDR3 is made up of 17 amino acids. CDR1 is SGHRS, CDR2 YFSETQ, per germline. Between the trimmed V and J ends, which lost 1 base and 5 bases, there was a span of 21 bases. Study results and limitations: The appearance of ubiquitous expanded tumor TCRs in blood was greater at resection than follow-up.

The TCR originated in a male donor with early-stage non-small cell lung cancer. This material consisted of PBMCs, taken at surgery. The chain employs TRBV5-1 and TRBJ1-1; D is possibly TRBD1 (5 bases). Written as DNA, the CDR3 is TGCGCCAGCAGCTTGACCCCCGCGGAGGGGAAGTGGACTGAAGCTTTCTTT. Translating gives CASSLTPAEGKWTEAFF.